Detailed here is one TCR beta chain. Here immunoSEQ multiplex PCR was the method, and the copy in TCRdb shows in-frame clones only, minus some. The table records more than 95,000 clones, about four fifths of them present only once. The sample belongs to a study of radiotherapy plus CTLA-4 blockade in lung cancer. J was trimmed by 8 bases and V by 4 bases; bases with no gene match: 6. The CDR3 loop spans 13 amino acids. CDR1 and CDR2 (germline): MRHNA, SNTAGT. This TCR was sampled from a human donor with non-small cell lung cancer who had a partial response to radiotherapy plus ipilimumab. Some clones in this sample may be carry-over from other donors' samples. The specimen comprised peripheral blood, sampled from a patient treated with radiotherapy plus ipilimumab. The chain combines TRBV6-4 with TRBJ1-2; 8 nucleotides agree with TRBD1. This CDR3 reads CASSAGTGGGYTF. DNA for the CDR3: TGTGCCAGCAGTGCCGGGACAGGCGGGGGCTACACCTTC.